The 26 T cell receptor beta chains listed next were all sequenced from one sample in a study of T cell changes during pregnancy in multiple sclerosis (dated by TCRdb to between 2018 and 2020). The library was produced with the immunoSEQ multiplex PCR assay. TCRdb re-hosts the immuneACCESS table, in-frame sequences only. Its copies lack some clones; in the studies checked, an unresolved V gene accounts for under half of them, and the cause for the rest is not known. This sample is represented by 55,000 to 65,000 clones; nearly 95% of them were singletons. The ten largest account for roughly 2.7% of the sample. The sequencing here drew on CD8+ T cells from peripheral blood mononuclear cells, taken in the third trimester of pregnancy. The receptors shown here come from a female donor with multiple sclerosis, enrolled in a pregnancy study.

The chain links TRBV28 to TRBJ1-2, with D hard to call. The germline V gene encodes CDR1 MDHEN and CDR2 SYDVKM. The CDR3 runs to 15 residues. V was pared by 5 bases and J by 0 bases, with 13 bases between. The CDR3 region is CASSALVETNYGYTF. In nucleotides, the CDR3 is TGTGCCAGCAGTGCCCTTGTGGAGACTAACTATGGCTACACCTTC.

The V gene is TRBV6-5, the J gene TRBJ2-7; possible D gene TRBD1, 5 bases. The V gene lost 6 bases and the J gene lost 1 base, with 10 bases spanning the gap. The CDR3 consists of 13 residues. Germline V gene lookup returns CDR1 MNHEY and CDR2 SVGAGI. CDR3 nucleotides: TGTGCCAGCAGCGCAACAGGTTCCTACGAGCAGTACTTC. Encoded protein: CASSATGSYEQYF.

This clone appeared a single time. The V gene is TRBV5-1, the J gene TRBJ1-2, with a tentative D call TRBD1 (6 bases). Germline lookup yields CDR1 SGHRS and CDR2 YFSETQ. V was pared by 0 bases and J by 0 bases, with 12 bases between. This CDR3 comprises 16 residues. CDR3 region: CASSLVPGHTNYGYTF. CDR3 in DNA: TGCGCCAGCAGCTTGGTCCCGGGACACACTAACTATGGCTACACCTTC.

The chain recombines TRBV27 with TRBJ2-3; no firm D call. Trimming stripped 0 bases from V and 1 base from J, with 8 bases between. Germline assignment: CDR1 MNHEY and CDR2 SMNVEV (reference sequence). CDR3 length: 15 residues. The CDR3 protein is CASSLSEPRTDTQYF. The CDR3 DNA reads TGTGCCAGCAGTTTATCCGAGCCCCGCACAGATACGCAGTATTTT.

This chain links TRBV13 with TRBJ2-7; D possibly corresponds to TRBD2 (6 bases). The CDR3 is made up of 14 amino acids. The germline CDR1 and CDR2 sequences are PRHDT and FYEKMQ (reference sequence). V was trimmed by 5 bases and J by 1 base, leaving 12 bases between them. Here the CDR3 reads CASSDGTVSYEQYF. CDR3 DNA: TGTGCCAGCAGCGACGGGACTGTATCCTACGAGCAGTACTTC.

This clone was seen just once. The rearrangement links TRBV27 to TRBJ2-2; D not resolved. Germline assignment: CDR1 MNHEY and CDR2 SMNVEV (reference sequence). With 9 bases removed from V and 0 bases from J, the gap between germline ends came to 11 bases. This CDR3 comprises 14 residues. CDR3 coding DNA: TGTGCCAGGAAGATCCAGACGAACACCGGGGAGCTGTTTTTT. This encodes CARKIQTNTGELFF.

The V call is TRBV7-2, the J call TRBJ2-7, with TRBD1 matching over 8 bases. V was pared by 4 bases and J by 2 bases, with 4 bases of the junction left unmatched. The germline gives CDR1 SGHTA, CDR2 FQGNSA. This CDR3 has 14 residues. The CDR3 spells CASSSGGVTYEQYF. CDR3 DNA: TGTGCCAGCAGCTCAGGGGGCGTGACCTACGAGCAGTACTTC.

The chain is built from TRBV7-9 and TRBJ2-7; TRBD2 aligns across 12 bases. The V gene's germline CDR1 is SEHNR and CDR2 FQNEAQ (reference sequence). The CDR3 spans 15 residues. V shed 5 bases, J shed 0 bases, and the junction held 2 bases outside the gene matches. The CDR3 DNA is TGTGCCAGCAGCCCGACTAGCGGGAGCTCCTACGAGCAGTACTTC. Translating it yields CASSPTSGSSYEQYF.

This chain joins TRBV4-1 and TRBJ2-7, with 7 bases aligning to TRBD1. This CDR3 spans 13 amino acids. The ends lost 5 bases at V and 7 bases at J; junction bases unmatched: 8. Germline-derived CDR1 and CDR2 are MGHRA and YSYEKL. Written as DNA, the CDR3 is TGCGCCAGCAGCTATCAACAGGGGCGGGAGCAGTACTTC. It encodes CASSYQQGREQYF.

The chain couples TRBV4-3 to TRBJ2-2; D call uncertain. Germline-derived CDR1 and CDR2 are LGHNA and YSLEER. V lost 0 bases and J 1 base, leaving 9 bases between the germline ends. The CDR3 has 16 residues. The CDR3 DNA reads TGCGCCAGCAGCCAAGACGGCGGCCGGAACACCGGGGAGCTGTTTTTT. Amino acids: CASSQDGGRNTGELFF.

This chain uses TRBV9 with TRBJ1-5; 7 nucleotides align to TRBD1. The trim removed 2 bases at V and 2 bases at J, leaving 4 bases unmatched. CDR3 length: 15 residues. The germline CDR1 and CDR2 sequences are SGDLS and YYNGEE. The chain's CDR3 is CASSVRGPGNQPQHF. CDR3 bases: TGTGCCAGCAGCGTTAGGGGGCCAGGCAATCAGCCCCAGCATTTT.

CDR3 amino acids: CASSYAGAFPPEAFF. The CDR3 DNA is TGTGCCAGCAGTTACGCAGGGGCGTTTCCCCCTGAAGCTTTCTTT. This chain joins TRBV6-5 and TRBJ1-1, with D possibly matching TRBD1 (6 bases). Per the germline V gene, CDR1 is MNHEY and CDR2 is SVGAGI. This CDR3 is 15 amino acids long. Trimming shortened V by 2 bases and J by 6 bases, and 16 bases separated the two germline ends.

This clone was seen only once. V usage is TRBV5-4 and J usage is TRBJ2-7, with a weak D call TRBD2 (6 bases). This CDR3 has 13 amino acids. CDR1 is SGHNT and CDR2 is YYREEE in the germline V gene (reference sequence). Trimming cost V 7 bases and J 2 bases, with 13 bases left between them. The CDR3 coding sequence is TGTGCCAGCGGGAGCGGAGGGCCCTACGAGCAGTACTTC. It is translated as CASGSGGPYEQYF.

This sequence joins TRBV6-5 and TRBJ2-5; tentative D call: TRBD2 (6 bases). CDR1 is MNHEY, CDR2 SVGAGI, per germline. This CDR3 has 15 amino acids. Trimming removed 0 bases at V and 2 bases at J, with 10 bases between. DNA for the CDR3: TGTGCCAGCAGTTACTCCGCGGGAAATCAAGAGACCCAGTACTTC. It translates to CASSYSAGNQETQYF.

CDR3 bases: TGTGCCAGCAGCTCAGGGGGGGAGCTGTTTTTT. Amino acid sequence: CASSSGGELFF. The chain combines TRBV9 with TRBJ2-2, with D tentatively TRBD1 (5 bases). The CDR3 sequence is 11 residues long. Germline-derived CDR1 and CDR2 are SGDLS and YYNGEE. Trimming stripped 4 bases from V and 8 bases from J, with 6 bases between. Full variable domain (outside the CDR3, taken from reference TRBV9 and TRBJ2-2): DSGVTQTPKHLITATGQRVTLRCSPRSGDLSVYWYQQSLDQGLQFLIQYYNGEERAKGNILERFSAQQFPDLHSELNLSSLELGDSALYFCASSSGGELFFGEGSRLTVL.

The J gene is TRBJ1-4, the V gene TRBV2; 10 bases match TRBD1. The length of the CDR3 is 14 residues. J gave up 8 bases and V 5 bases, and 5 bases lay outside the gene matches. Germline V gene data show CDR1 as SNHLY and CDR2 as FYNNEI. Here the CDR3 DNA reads TGTGCCAGCAGTCGGGACAGGGGAAGGGAAAAACTGTTTTTT. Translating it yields CASSRDRGREKLFF.

CDR3 region: CASSFQQEQFF. The CDR3 coding sequence is TGTGCCAGCAGCTTTCAACAGGAGCAGTTCTTC. This chain uses TRBV13 with TRBJ2-1, with D uncertain. The CDR3 has 11 amino acids. Germline CDR1 reads PRHDT; CDR2 reads FYEKMQ (reference sequence). The V end was cut by 3 bases, the J end by 10 bases, with 7 bases between.

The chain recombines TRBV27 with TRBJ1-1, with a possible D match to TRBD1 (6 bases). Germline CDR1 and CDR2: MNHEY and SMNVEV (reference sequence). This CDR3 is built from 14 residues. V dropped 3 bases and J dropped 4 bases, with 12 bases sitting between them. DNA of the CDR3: TGTGCCAGCAGTTTCACGGGGGGGCTCACTGAAGCTTTCTTT. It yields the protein CASSFTGGLTEAFF.

The CDR3 sequence is CASSPGQYNEQFF. The DNA for the CDR3 is TGTGCCAGCAGCCCGGGACAGTACAATGAGCAGTTCTTC. This rearrangement joins TRBV9 to TRBJ2-1; 7 bases are a match to TRBD1. J gave up 4 bases and V 4 bases, and 2 bases lay outside the gene matches. The CDR3 sequence is 13 residues long. The V gene's germline CDR1 is SGDLS and CDR2 YYNGEE.

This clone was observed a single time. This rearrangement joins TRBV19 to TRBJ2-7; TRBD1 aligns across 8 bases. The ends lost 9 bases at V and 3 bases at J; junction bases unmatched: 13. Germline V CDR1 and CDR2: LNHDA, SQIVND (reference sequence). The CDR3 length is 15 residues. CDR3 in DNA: TGTGCCAGCATCGGAGGGGGGACAGGAGACTACGAGCAGTACTTC. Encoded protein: CASIGGGTGDYEQYF.

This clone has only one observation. The CDR3 protein is CASSPPGIYEQYF. The CDR3 DNA follows: TGTGCCAGCAGCCCCCCCGGGATCTACGAGCAGTACTTC. V gene TRBV7-9 combines with J gene TRBJ2-7; possibly TRBD2 for D (5 bases). This CDR3 spans 13 amino acids. V was trimmed by 5 bases and J by 3 bases, leaving 11 bases between them. In germline, CDR1 is SEHNR, CDR2 FQNEAQ (reference sequence).

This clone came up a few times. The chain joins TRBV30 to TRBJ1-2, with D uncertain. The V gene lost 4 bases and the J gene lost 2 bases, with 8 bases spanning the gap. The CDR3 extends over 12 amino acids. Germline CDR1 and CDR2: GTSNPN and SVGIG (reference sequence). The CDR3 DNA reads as TGTGCCTGGAAAACGGGAAACTATGGCTACACCTTC. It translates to CAWKTGNYGYTF.

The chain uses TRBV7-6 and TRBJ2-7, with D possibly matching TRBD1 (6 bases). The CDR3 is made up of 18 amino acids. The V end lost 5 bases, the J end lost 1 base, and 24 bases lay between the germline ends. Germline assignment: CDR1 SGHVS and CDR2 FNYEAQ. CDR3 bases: TGTGCCAGCAGCCCAGCCCGGGACACTCGCTACCTTTCCTACGAGCAGTACTTC. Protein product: CASSPARDTRYLSYEQYF.

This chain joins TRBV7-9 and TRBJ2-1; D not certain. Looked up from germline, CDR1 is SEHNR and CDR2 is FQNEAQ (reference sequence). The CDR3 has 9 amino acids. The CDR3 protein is CTSDNEQFF. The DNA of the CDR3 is TGTACGAGCGACAATGAGCAGTTCTTC.

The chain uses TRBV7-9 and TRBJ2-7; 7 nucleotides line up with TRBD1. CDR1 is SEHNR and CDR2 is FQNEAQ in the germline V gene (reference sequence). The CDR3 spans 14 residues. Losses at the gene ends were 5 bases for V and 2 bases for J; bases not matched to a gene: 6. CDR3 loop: CASSGYRGPYEQYF. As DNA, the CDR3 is TGTGCCAGCAGCGGATACAGGGGACCCTACGAGCAGTACTTC.

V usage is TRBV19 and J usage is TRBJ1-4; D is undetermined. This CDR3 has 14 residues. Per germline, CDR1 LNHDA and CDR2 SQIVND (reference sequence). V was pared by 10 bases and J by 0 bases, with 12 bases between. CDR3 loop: CATLGVATNEKLFF. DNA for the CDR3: TGTGCCACCCTAGGAGTGGCAACTAATGAAAAACTGTTTTTT.